Following are 11 T cell receptor beta chains from one sample sequenced in a study of blood T cell repertoires in COVID-19. Some clones are missing from TCRdb's copy, which holds only in-frame ones; the method was immunoSEQ multiplex PCR. The sample has 400,000 to 450,000 clones, approximately 92% seen once. Sequencing was performed on PBMCs or T cells enriched from blood (not recorded which). These receptors were obtained from a man aged 25-40 years who had recovered from COVID-19.

This sequence joins TRBV5-8 and TRBJ1-5, with TRBD1 matching 8 bases. The CDR3 consists of 16 residues. V lost 5 bases, J lost 1 base, and 8 bases stayed unmatched. Germline V lookup: CDR1 SGHTS, CDR2 YDEGEE. CDR3 sequence (DNA): TGTGCCAGCAGAATCATCAGGGGGCAAAGCAATCAGCCCCAGCATTTT. Amino acids: CASRIIRGQSNQPQHF.

The chain joins TRBV6-5 to TRBJ1-1, with 9 positions matching TRBD1. The CDR3 has 12 residues. The ends lost 8 bases at V and 7 bases at J; junction bases unmatched: 5. Germline V gene data show CDR1 as MNHEY and CDR2 as SVGAGI. The CDR3 here is CASGGQGFEAFF. The CDR3 DNA is TGTGCCAGCGGAGGACAGGGGTTTGAAGCTTTCTTT.

V gene TRBV18 combines with J gene TRBJ2-5, with unresolved D. Germline V gives CDR1 KGHSH, CDR2 LQKENI. The CDR3 runs 15 residues. The germline V and J ends were trimmed by 2 bases and 1 base, with 11 bases remaining between them. CDR3 bases: TGTGCCAGCTCACCAATTTCAGTAGCCCAAGAGACCCAGTACTTC. It translates to CASSPISVAQETQYF.

This rearrangement joins TRBV7-9 to TRBJ2-1, with a tentative D call TRBD1 (7 bases). Per the germline V gene, CDR1 is SEHNR and CDR2 is FQNEAQ (reference sequence). Trimming removed 1 base from V and 5 bases from J, with 9 bases in between. This CDR3 has 14 residues. This CDR3 reads CASSLGRGDNEQFF. As DNA, the CDR3 is TGTGCCAGCAGCTTAGGCAGGGGGGACAATGAGCAGTTCTTC.

This chain joins TRBV10-3 and TRBJ1-1; D unresolved. The CDR3 runs 14 residues. V lost 0 bases to trimming and J lost 8 bases, with 13 bases between them. The germline V gene encodes CDR1 ENHRY and CDR2 SYGVKD. The CDR3 here is CAISESPQVGEAFF. CDR3 bases: TGTGCCATCAGTGAGTCCCCGCAGGTAGGAGAAGCTTTCTTT.

The chain recombines TRBV5-1 with TRBJ2-7; tentatively, D is TRBD1 (6 bases). CDR3 length: 14 amino acids. Trimming removed 3 bases from V and 4 bases from J, with 14 bases in between. Per the germline V gene, CDR1 is SGHRS and CDR2 is YFSETQ. Here the CDR3 DNA reads TGCGCCAGCAGCTCTGCTCCGGGACAATACGAGCAGTACTTC. Translating it yields CASSSAPGQYEQYF.

This clone was found once. The V call is TRBV18, the J call TRBJ1-1; 9 bases align to TRBD1. The V gene end was trimmed by 8 bases and the J gene end by 1 base; junction bases not matched to a gene: 5. This CDR3 has 14 amino acids. Germline V CDR1 and CDR2: KGHSH, LQKENI. For the CDR3, the DNA is TGTGCCAGCGCCACAGGGGGCCAGAACACTGAAGCTTTCTTT. Its translation is CASATGGQNTEAFF.

The V call is TRBV4-1, the J call TRBJ2-2, with D possibly being TRBD2 (5 bases). Germline-derived CDR1 and CDR2 are MGHRA and YSYEKL. The CDR3 consists of 18 residues. Trimming removed 4 bases at V and 6 bases at J, with 24 bases between. The CDR3, as DNA: TGCGCCAGCAGCCTCTCGGCCGCGACCCCGATCGGGGCCGGGGAGCTGTTTTTT. Amino acids: CASSLSAATPIGAGELFF.

The chain couples TRBV2 to TRBJ1-1; D call uncertain. Germline V gene sequence: CDR1 SNHLY, CDR2 FYNNEI. The CDR3 runs 13 residues. V lost 7 bases to trimming and J lost 1 base, with 10 bases between them. Here the CDR3 reads CASILDKNTEAFF. The CDR3 DNA sequence: TGTGCCAGCATTCTCGACAAGAACACTGAAGCTTTCTTT. The full variable domain, completed using reference TRBV2 and TRBJ1-1, is EPEVTQTPSHQVTQMGQEVILRCVPISNHLYFYWYRQILGQKVEFLVSFYNNEISEKSEIFDDQFSVERPDGSNFTLKIRSTKLEDSAMYFCASILDKNTEAFFGQGTRLTVV.

The sample holds a few counts of this clone. This chain connects TRBV28 to TRBJ1-1, with D uncertain. This CDR3 is built from 13 residues. The germline V gene encodes CDR1 MDHEN and CDR2 SYDVKM. V was shortened by 7 bases and J by 4 bases, with 13 bases between the two germline ends. This CDR3 is CASTYRLLTEAFF. CDR3 nucleotides: TGTGCCAGCACCTACCGCCTCCTCACTGAAGCTTTCTTT.

This chain joins TRBV27 and TRBJ2-7, with 8 bases identical to TRBD1. The J segment lost 1 base and the V segment lost 3 bases, leaving 2 bases of the junction unmatched. Per the germline V gene, CDR1 is MNHEY and CDR2 is SMNVEV (reference sequence). CDR3 size: 14 residues. The CDR3 region is CASSFDRGSYEQYF. The CDR3 DNA sequence: TGTGCCAGCAGTTTTGACAGGGGTTCCTACGAGCAGTACTTC.